Listed here is a single T cell receptor (beta chain). These data come from a study of blood T cell repertoires in COVID-19. The repertoire was sequenced with immunoSEQ multiplex PCR; TCRdb's copy has only in-frame clones and lacks some. The table has over 200,000 clones, more than 65% seen once; the top ten hold approximately 7.9%. The germline V gene has CDR1 LGHDT and CDR2 YNNKEL (reference sequence). This CDR3 is 16 amino acids long. Germline trimming cut 0 bases from V and 12 bases from J; bases unmatched to any gene: 12. Sequencing was done on a sample of peripheral blood. The chain joins TRBV3-1 (or the pseudogene TRBV3-2) to TRBJ2-1; 9 nucleotides line up with TRBD2. This receptor was identified in an elderly woman with acute or convalescent COVID-19. CDR3 sequence reads: CASSQESGGPMVRQFF. The CDR3 DNA reads TGTGCCAGCAGCCAAGAAAGCGGGGGGCCCATGGTCAGGCAGTTCTTC.